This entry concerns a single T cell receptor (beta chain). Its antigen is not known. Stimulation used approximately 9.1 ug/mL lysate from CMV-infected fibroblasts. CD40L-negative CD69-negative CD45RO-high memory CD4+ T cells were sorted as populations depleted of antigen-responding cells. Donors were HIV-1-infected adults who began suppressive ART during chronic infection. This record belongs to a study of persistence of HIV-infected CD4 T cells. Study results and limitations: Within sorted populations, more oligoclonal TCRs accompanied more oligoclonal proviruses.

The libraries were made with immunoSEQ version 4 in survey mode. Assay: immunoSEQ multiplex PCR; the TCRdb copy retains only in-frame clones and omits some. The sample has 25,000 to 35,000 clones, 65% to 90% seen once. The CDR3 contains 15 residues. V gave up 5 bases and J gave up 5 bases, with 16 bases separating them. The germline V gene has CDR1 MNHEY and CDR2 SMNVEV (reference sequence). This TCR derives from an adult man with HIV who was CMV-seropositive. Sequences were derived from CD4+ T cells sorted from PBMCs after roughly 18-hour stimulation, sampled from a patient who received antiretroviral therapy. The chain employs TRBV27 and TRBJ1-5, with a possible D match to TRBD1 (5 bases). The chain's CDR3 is CASSPQVGRHQPQHF. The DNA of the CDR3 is TGTGCCAGCAGTCCACAGGTCGGGCGTCATCAGCCCCAGCATTTT.